Listed here are 32 T cell receptor beta chains from one sample, sequenced in a study of early T cells in non-severe SARS-CoV-2 infection. MiXCR was run by TCRdb on the 5' RACE reads, yielding one entry per CDR3 protein. Of tens of thousands of distinct CDR3 sequences listed, 9.5% to 15% are singletons. The source was whole blood, collected at baseline. The receptors shown here come from an adult who was a healthcare worker with PCR-confirmed SARS-CoV-2 infection or an uninfected control (not recorded which).

This clonotype was found many times. V is TRBV7-6 and J is TRBJ1-6; D remains ambiguous. Germline CDR1 reads SGHVS; CDR2 reads FNYEAQ. The CDR3 has 15 amino acids. V shed 5 bases and J shed 8 bases, with 16 bases lying between them. CDR3 nucleotide sequence: TGTGCCAGCAGCATCTCGACAATGGCGGATTCACCCCTCCACTTT. It codes for CASSISTMADSPLHF.

This clonotype was counted only a few times. The J gene is TRBJ2-4, the V gene TRBV19; D remains ambiguous. V was trimmed by 10 bases and J by 8 bases, leaving 18 bases between them. This CDR3 is 13 amino acids long. The germline V gene encodes CDR1 LNHDA and CDR2 SQIVND (reference sequence). Written as DNA, the CDR3 is TGTGCCATCCGAGTACTTCCCGAGGACATTCAGTACTTC. Translating gives CAIRVLPEDIQYF.

This clonotype was recorded many times. The CDR3 DNA reads as TGCGCCAGCAGCCAATGGTTGTGGAGCAATCAGCCCCAGCATTTT. Its protein is CASSQWLWSNQPQHF. V gene TRBV4-1 combines with J gene TRBJ1-5; no firm D call. From germline, CDR1 is MGHRA and CDR2 YSYEKL. V lost 2 bases to trimming and J lost 1 base, with 9 bases between them. This CDR3 is built from 15 residues.

This clonotype came up many times. CDR3 region: CASSELASYEQYF. In DNA form, the CDR3 reads TGTGCCAGCAGTGAACTAGCTTCCTACGAGCAGTACTTC. The chain links TRBV2 to TRBJ2-7, with a tentative D call TRBD2 (5 bases). This CDR3 spans 13 amino acids. Germline lookup yields CDR1 SNHLY and CDR2 FYNNEI. V lost 2 bases to trimming and J lost 1 base, with 6 bases between them.

This clonotype was counted once. The chain employs TRBV24-1 and TRBJ1-3; D uncertain. CDR1 is KGHDR and CDR2 is SFDVKD in the germline V gene. V lost 7 bases and J lost 0, with 9 bases in between. This CDR3 has 14 residues. Here the CDR3 DNA reads TGTGCCACCAGCGACACCCGCTCTGGAAACACCATATATTTT. This translates into CATSDTRSGNTIYF.

The rearrangement links TRBV28 to TRBJ1-2; D remains unclear. Germline assignment: CDR1 MDHEN and CDR2 SYDVKM. The CDR3 is made up of 14 amino acids. Trimming removed 5 bases at V and 5 bases at J, with 15 bases between. This CDR3 is CASSPPRVPYGYTF. CDR3 DNA: TGTGCCAGCAGTCCCCCCCGGGTCCCTTATGGCTACACCTTC.

This clonotype came up many times. The chain has TRBV12-3 or TRBV12-4 and TRBJ2-3; TRBD1 might be the D (6 bases). The CDR3 is 15 residues long. Trimming left V 5 bases short and J 0 bases short, with 12 bases between. CDR3 DNA sequence: TGTGCCAGCAGTCCCAGGGGCTTTAGCACAGATACGCAGTATTTT. It codes for CASSPRGFSTDTQYF.

This clonotype was found many times. V usage is TRBV25-1 and J usage is TRBJ1-6; D uncertain. The CDR3 is made up of 14 amino acids. Germline V gene sequence: CDR1 MGHDK, CDR2 SYGVNS. Deletions cut 2 bases from V and 4 bases from J, with 6 bases between. The CDR3 is CASSEQFYNSPLHF. The DNA for the CDR3 is TGTGCCAGCAGTGAACAGTTTTATAATTCACCCCTCCACTTT.

With respect to this clonotype: Germline and junction disagree at one end, which may indicate a read error. V usage is TRBV7-9 and J usage is TRBJ1-4, with D possibly matching TRBD1 (6 bases). Germline values: CDR1 SEHNR, CDR2 FQNEAQ (reference sequence). The CDR3 is made up of 18 amino acids. CDR3 residues: CANSLAMSGDGINEKLFF. The CDR3 bases are TGTGCCAACAGCTTAGCTATGTCAGGGGACGGGATAAATGAAAAACTGTTTTTT.

This clonotype showed up many times. The chain has TRBV11-3 and TRBJ2-7, with D perhaps TRBD2 (6 bases). From germline, CDR1 is SGHNT and CDR2 YENEEA. CDR3 length: 15 residues. Deletions cut 1 base from V and 1 base from J, with 11 bases between. As DNA, the CDR3 is TGTGCCAGCAGCTTAGTTATGGCGGGATCCTACGAGCAGTACTTC. Translation: CASSLVMAGSYEQYF. Supplemented by reference TRBV11-3 and TRBJ2-7, the full variable domain reads EAGVVQSPRYKIIEKKQPVAFWCNPISGHNTLYWYLQNLGQGPELLIRYENEEAVDDSQLPKDRFSAERLKGVDSTLKIQPAELGDSAVYLCASSLVMAGSYEQYFGPGTRLTVT.

This clonotype has a count of ten or more. The chain recombines TRBV20-1 with TRBJ2-1; TRBD1 might be the D (6 bases). Trimming pared 6 bases from V and 8 bases from J, leaving 26 bases between. CDR1 and CDR2 (germline): DFQATT, SNEGSKA (reference sequence). This CDR3 is 16 amino acids long. The CDR3: CSAFLVSDSVGHEQFF. For the CDR3, the DNA is TGCAGTGCATTTTTAGTGTCGGACAGTGTGGGCCATGAGCAGTTCTTC.

This clonotype was counted a few times. The J gene is TRBJ2-1, the V gene TRBV19; 11 bases are shared with TRBD2. The CDR3 totals 14 residues. The V gene's germline CDR1 is LNHDA and CDR2 SQIVND (reference sequence). The J segment lost 6 bases and the V segment lost 6 bases, leaving 4 bases of the junction unmatched. CDR3 DNA: TGTGCCAGTAGGTATAGCGGGGGGGCCAATGAGCAGTTCTTC. Protein sequence: CASRYSGGANEQFF.

This clonotype occurred a few times. This chain uses TRBV5-1 with TRBJ1-5; 7 nucleotides match TRBD1. V was clipped by 4 bases and J by 10 bases; unmatched bases: 11. CDR1 and CDR2 from the germline V gene are SGHRS and YFSETQ. The CDR3 has 14 residues. This CDR3 is CASSPGQAGSPQHF. DNA for the CDR3: TGCGCCAGCAGCCCAGGACAGGCAGGAAGCCCCCAGCATTTT.

This clonotype was detected ten times or more. The chain employs TRBV7-8 and TRBJ2-7; perhaps TRBD2 as D (5 bases). V lost 7 bases and J 3 bases, leaving 13 bases between the germline ends. In germline, CDR1 is SGHVS, CDR2 FQNEAQ. This CDR3 is 13 amino acids long. This CDR3 reads CASTPRRGYEQYF. The CDR3 coding sequence is TGTGCCAGCACCCCCCGCCGGGGCTACGAGCAGTACTTC.

This clonotype was counted many times. The rearrangement uses TRBV4-2 and TRBJ2-3; 7 nucleotides align to TRBD1. The CDR3 has 17 residues. Looked up from germline, CDR1 is LGHNA and CDR2 is YNFKEQ. Trimming at V came to 3 bases and at J to 3 bases, leaving 12 bases not matched to a gene. The CDR3 sequence: CASSQTGQESWTDTQYF. The DNA for the CDR3 is TGTGCCAGCAGCCAGACAGGACAGGAAAGCTGGACAGATACGCAGTATTTT.

This clonotype was seen only a few times. This chain uses TRBV3-1 with TRBJ1-5; D uncertain. V lost 0 bases and J 2 bases, leaving 5 bases between the germline ends. Germline V gene data show CDR1 as LGHDT and CDR2 as YNNKEL (reference sequence). This CDR3 spans 14 amino acids. In DNA form, the CDR3 reads TGTGCCAGCAGCCAAGATGATCGCAATCAGCCCCAGCATTTT. It translates to CASSQDDRNQPQHF.

This clonotype was picked up a small number of times. The V gene is TRBV5-6, the J gene TRBJ2-3; D might be TRBD1 (6 bases). CDR3 length: 16 residues. Between the trimmed V and J ends, which lost 7 bases and 2 bases, there was a span of 20 bases. Germline values: CDR1 SGHDT, CDR2 YYEEEE. The CDR3, as DNA: TGTGCCAGCTTCCGGGACACCGCCTTCCACACAGATACGCAGTATTTT. This sequence encodes CASFRDTAFHTDTQYF.

This clonotype showed up just a few times. V usage is TRBV24-1 and J usage is TRBJ1-4, with unresolved D. V lost 3 bases, J lost 0 bases, and 10 bases lay in between. The CDR3 length is 16 residues. Germline CDR1 KGHDR, CDR2 SFDVKD. For the CDR3, the DNA is TGTGCCACCAGTGATCCACCGGGAGCAACTAATGAAAAACTGTTTTTT. Its protein is CATSDPPGATNEKLFF.

The V and J genes are TRBV6-1 and TRBJ2-7; the match to TRBD2 covers 10 bases. CDR1 and CDR2 (germline): MNHNS, SASEGT. The CDR3 length is 15 residues. V shed 6 bases, J shed 2 bases, and the junction held 7 bases outside the gene matches. The CDR3 nucleotides read TGTGCCAGCAGCCTACTAGCGGGGCTAACCTACGAGCAGTACTTC. Translation: CASSLLAGLTYEQYF.

V gene TRBV12-3 or TRBV12-4 combines with J gene TRBJ1-2, with D possibly TRBD1 on 5 matching bases. With 7 bases removed from V and 8 bases from J, the gap between germline ends came to 11 bases. The CDR3 runs to 11 residues. The DNA of the CDR3 is TGTGCCAGCACTTGGGGCCGGGGCTACACCTTC. This encodes CASTWGRGYTF.

The V gene is TRBV19, the J gene TRBJ1-3; no definite D call. Germline V gene data show CDR1 as LNHDA and CDR2 as SQIVND (reference sequence). V gave up 6 bases and J gave up 3 bases, with 18 bases separating them. This CDR3 comprises 16 residues. In nucleotides, the CDR3 is TGTGCCAGTAGCCGTTTCGGCAGTCACGATGGAAACACCATATATTTT. Translation: CASSRFGSHDGNTIYF.

This clonotype was counted ten times or more. The V and J genes are TRBV4-1 and TRBJ1-1; TRBD1 might be the D (5 bases). The CDR3 has 14 residues. Deletions cut 1 base from V and 8 bases from J, with 14 bases between. From germline, CDR1 is MGHRA and CDR2 YSYEKL. CDR3: CASSQGDRLPEAFF. CDR3 coding DNA: TGCGCCAGCAGCCAAGGGGACCGCCTCCCCGAAGCTTTCTTT.

J is TRBJ2-5 and V is TRBV14; 9 nucleotides match TRBD2. This CDR3 is 17 amino acids long. Germline CDR1 reads SGHDN; CDR2 reads FVKESK. With V trimmed by 1 base and J by 2 bases, 8 bases remained unmatched. The chain's CDR3 is CASSQVRAGGRQETQYF. Here the CDR3 DNA reads TGTGCCAGCAGCCAAGTGCGAGCGGGGGGCCGTCAAGAGACCCAGTACTTC. Looking up the rest from reference TRBV14 and TRBJ2-5 gives the full variable domain: EAGVTQFPSHSVIEKGQTVTLRCDPISGHDNLYWYRRVMGKEIKFLLHFVKESKQDESGMPNNRFLAERTGGTYSTLKVQPAELEDSGVYFCASSQVRAGGRQETQYFGPGTRLLVL.

At least ten counts were recorded for this clonotype. The chain combines TRBV10-2 with TRBJ2-1; 8 positions match TRBD2. V lost 7 bases and J lost 2; bases outside the gene matches: 13. Germline V gives CDR1 WSHSY, CDR2 SAAADI. This CDR3 comprises 17 residues. This CDR3 reads CASTSRVWTSPYNEQFF. CDR3 in DNA: TGCGCCAGCACCTCCCGGGTGTGGACTAGCCCCTACAATGAGCAGTTCTTC.

The gene calls are TRBV30 and TRBJ1-5; D perhaps matches TRBD1 (5 bases). Germline V gene lookup returns CDR1 GTSNPN and CDR2 SVGIG (reference sequence). Trimming removed 3 bases at V and 1 base at J, with 10 bases between. The CDR3 extends over 14 amino acids. The CDR3 region has the DNA TGTGCCTGGAGAGGGGCTGGGAGCAATCAGCCCCAGCATTTT. As protein: CAWRGAGSNQPQHF.

The gene calls are TRBV12-3 or TRBV12-4 and TRBJ1-2, with TRBD1 matching 7 bases. J was trimmed by 8 bases and V by 5 bases; bases with no gene match: 8. The CDR3 is 13 amino acids. The CDR3 DNA reads TGTGCCAGCAGTATCGGGACAGAGGGAGGCTACACCTTC. Translation gives CASSIGTEGGYTF.

This clonotype was observed at least ten times. The CDR3 DNA reads TGCGCCAGCAGCTCGACAGGGGTTTCAGCTGAAGCTTTCTTT. As protein: CASSSTGVSAEAFF. The chain carries TRBV5-1 and TRBJ1-1, with 8 bases lining up with TRBD1. Trimming took 3 bases from V and 6 from J; bases not matched to a gene: 7. The CDR3 consists of 14 residues. Germline-derived CDR1 and CDR2 are SGHRS and YFSETQ.

The chain joins TRBV28 to TRBJ1-2; D perhaps matches TRBD1 (6 bases). Germline V gene sequence: CDR1 MDHEN, CDR2 SYDVKM. This CDR3 has 13 amino acids. V was cut by 3 bases and J by 8 bases, with 13 bases left in between. In DNA form, the CDR3 reads TGTGCCAGCAGTTTGTATACAGGGCAGGGCTACACCTTC. Its protein product is CASSLYTGQGYTF.

This clonotype was recorded a few times. This chain connects TRBV19 to TRBJ2-1; TRBD2 matches at 10 bases. V shed 1 base and J 7 bases; nucleotides not matched to a gene: 1. There are 14 residues in the CDR3. Germline assignment: CDR1 LNHDA and CDR2 SQIVND (reference sequence). The CDR3 DNA sequence: TGTGCCAGTAGTATAGCAGCGGGGGGGAATGAGCAGTTCTTC. Its translation is CASSIAAGGNEQFF. The variable domain in full, with the rest retrieved from reference TRBV19 and TRBJ2-1, is DGGITQSPKYLFRKEGQNVTLSCEQNLNHDAMYWYRQDPGQGLRLIYYSQIVNDFQKGDIAEGYSVSREKKESFPLTVTSAQKNPTAFYLCASSIAAGGNEQFFGPGTRLTVL.

The genes are TRBV4-1 and TRBJ2-3; D is unresolved. The CDR3 loop spans 13 amino acids. Trimming left V 1 base short and J 3 bases short, with 5 bases between. CDR1 is MGHRA and CDR2 is YSYEKL in the germline V gene. In DNA form, the CDR3 reads TGCGCCAGCAGCCAAGTTTTAACAGATACGCAGTATTTT. Translated: CASSQVLTDTQYF.

This clonotype has only a few counts. The chain is built from TRBV5-6 and TRBJ1-1; D is unresolved. V was shortened by 2 bases and J by 3 bases, with 23 bases between the two germline ends. This CDR3 is built from 18 residues. Germline CDR1 and CDR2: SGHDT and YYEEEE. CDR3 sequence reads: CASSLRSSISRGYTEAFF. As DNA, the CDR3 is TGTGCCAGCAGCTTAAGGAGCAGCATAAGCCGAGGGTACACTGAAGCTTTCTTT.

Only a few counts were recorded for this clonotype. This rearrangement joins TRBV7-2 to TRBJ2-1; D is perhaps TRBD2 (5 bases). In germline, CDR1 is SGHTA, CDR2 FQGNSA. V was pared by 1 base and J by 3 bases, with 10 bases between. This CDR3 is 15 amino acids long. Here the CDR3 DNA reads TGTGCCAGCAGCTTAGAGTCAGGACTCTACAATGAGCAGTTCTTC. Translating it yields CASSLESGLYNEQFF.